Included here is one TCR beta chain sequence, with context. Its antigen is currently unknown. Study-level points and caveats: Whole repertoires were not studied in the larger cohort, only one V-J beta rearrangement. Tumor-infiltrating Treg TCR alpha and beta sequences overlapped most with tumor naive CD4+ T cells, then blood naive.

TCRdb ran MiXCR on the 5' RACE reads and lists one entry per CDR3 protein. The sample has about 6,700 distinct CDR3 sequences, roughly half seen once; the top ten hold less than 4%. V was clipped by 3 bases and J by 8 bases, with 10 bases between them. Germline V gene sequence: CDR1 GTSNPN, CDR2 SVGIG (reference sequence). The CDR3 covers 11 residues. Naive CD4+ cells had CD25+ Tregs removed. The source is a female donor with breast cancer. Sequencing was done on a sample of naive CD4+ T cells sorted from a lymph node. Documented subset: naive CD4+ T cells, CD4+CD45RA+CD25-. The chain links TRBV30 to TRBJ1-2, with D possibly being TRBD1 (5 bases). CDR3 amino acids: CAWSGAGGYTF. CDR3 DNA sequence: TGTGCCTGGAGCGGGGCTGGGGGCTACACCTTC.